A single sample gave rise to the 16 T cell receptor beta chains below, sequenced in a study of shared clonotypes between healthy human individuals. Using immunoSEQ multiplex PCR, the repertoire was profiled, and TCRdb retains in-frame clones only, with some absent. Of about 730,000 clones listed, approximately 77% are singletons. What was sequenced was memory CD4+ T cells sorted from blood. The subset here: CD45RA-negative fraction. These receptor sequences come from a woman in her 30s in good health.

The chain has TRBV2 and TRBJ1-4; possibly TRBD1 for D (6 bases). This CDR3 is 15 amino acids long. Germline V lookup: CDR1 SNHLY, CDR2 FYNNEI. V was pared by 2 bases and J by 7 bases, with 14 bases between. In DNA form, the CDR3 reads TGTGCCAGCAGTGAAACAGGGTCGGGTCCTGAAAAACTGTTTTTT. Translated, it gives CASSETGSGPEKLFF.

This sequence joins TRBV4-1 and TRBJ2-5; TRBD2 aligns across 9 bases. The CDR3 contains 16 residues. V shed 0 bases and J 7 bases; nucleotides not matched to a gene: 9. Germline CDR1 reads MGHRA; CDR2 reads YSYEKL. The CDR3 coding sequence is TGCGCCAGCAGCCAAGATCCAGGACTAGCGACCGGGACCCAGTACTTC. Encoded protein: CASSQDPGLATGTQYF.

V gene TRBV6-4 combines with J gene TRBJ1-5, with 7 bases fitting TRBD1. Trimming took 5 bases from V and 2 from J; bases not matched to a gene: 0. The CDR3 has 13 residues. Per germline, CDR1 MRHNA and CDR2 SNTAGT. CDR3 sequence: CASSQGGNQPQHF. Written as DNA, the CDR3 is TGTGCCAGCAGTCAGGGGGGCAATCAGCCCCAGCATTTT.

This rearrangement joins TRBV5-1 to TRBJ2-6; 9 nucleotides agree with TRBD1. CDR3 length: 17 amino acids. V lost 4 bases to trimming and J lost 1 base; unmatched junction nucleotides: 6. CDR1 and CDR2 (germline): SGHRS, YFSETQ. DNA for the CDR3: TGCGCCAGCAGCCACGGACAGGGGTTATCTGGGGCCAACGTCCTGACTTTC. Protein: CASSHGQGLSGANVLTF.

This clone was detected a few times. The chain recombines TRBV12-5 with TRBJ1-2; 9 positions match TRBD1. The CDR3 loop spans 14 amino acids. V lost 5 bases, J lost 5 bases, and 6 bases stayed unmatched. Germline assignment: CDR1 LGHNT and CDR2 FRNRAP. The CDR3 sequence is CASGPGQGPYGYTF. Written as DNA, the CDR3 is TGTGCTAGTGGTCCGGGACAGGGTCCTTATGGCTACACCTTC.

The V and J genes are TRBV27 and TRBJ1-1; 9 nucleotides match TRBD1. CDR1 is MNHEY, CDR2 SMNVEV, per germline (reference sequence). V was clipped by 4 bases and J by 5 bases; unmatched bases: 5. The CDR3 extends over 14 amino acids. The CDR3 DNA reads TGTGCCAGCAGTTACCATGGGACAGGGACTGAAGCTTTCTTT. The encoded protein is CASSYHGTGTEAFF.

The chain couples TRBV5-6 to TRBJ2-7, with a possible D match to TRBD1 (5 bases). Trimming stripped 4 bases from V and 0 bases from J, with 14 bases between. Germline assignment: CDR1 SGHDT and CDR2 YYEEEE. The CDR3 has 15 amino acids. As DNA, the CDR3 is TGTGCCAGCAGCGCGAGACAGAGACTCTCCTACGAGCAGTACTTC. Encoded protein: CASSARQRLSYEQYF.

In its sample, this clone was seen a few times. The chain couples TRBV10-2 to TRBJ2-7, with D tentatively TRBD2 (6 bases). V dropped 6 bases and J dropped 6 bases, with 15 bases sitting between them. The CDR3 runs 13 residues. Germline V gene lookup returns CDR1 WSHSY and CDR2 SAAADI. CDR3 sequence (DNA): TGCGCCAGCAGCCCGGGACTTCGGGGCGAGCAGTACTTC. This sequence encodes CASSPGLRGEQYF.

CDR3 DNA sequence: TGTGCCAGCAGCCCCACGCCAGGACTGGATTCAAAACTCCGGGGCTACACCTTC. Translated: CASSPTPGLDSKLRGYTF. This chain links TRBV4-2 with TRBJ1-2; unclear D gene. CDR3 length equals 18 residues. Germline CDR1 reads LGHNA; CDR2 reads YNFKEQ. The V and J ends lost 4 bases and 8 bases respectively, with 29 bases between them.

This clone has just a few counts. This chain uses TRBV4-1 with TRBJ2-7, with 9 bases matching TRBD2. Germline-derived CDR1 and CDR2 are MGHRA and YSYEKL. Trimming at V came to 1 base and at J to 6 bases, leaving 4 bases not matched to a gene. The CDR3 has 14 residues. This CDR3 is CASSQVAGAVEQYF. The CDR3 DNA reads TGCGCCAGCAGCCAAGTAGCGGGAGCCGTCGAGCAGTACTTC.

This clone showed up many times. The V and J genes are TRBV5-1 and TRBJ2-5; D ambiguous. Trimming cost V 7 bases and J 2 bases, with 12 bases left between them. Germline CDR1 reads SGHRS; CDR2 reads YFSETQ. The CDR3 runs 13 residues. In DNA form, the CDR3 reads TGCGCCAGCGGGGAACTCAGGCAAGAGACCCAGTACTTC. Translation gives CASGELRQETQYF.

The chain recombines TRBV5-1 with TRBJ2-7; possibly TRBD1 for D (5 bases). The CDR3 spans 16 residues. V was shortened by 3 bases and J by 6 bases, with 22 bases between the two germline ends. Germline V lookup: CDR1 SGHRS, CDR2 YFSETQ. The CDR3 reads CASSSPRQSDHGEQYF. In nucleotides, the CDR3 is TGCGCCAGCAGCTCCCCCCGACAGTCCGATCATGGCGAGCAGTACTTC.

This rearrangement joins TRBV7-2 to TRBJ2-1, with TRBD2 matching 7 bases. CDR1 is SGHTA, CDR2 FQGNSA, per germline. The CDR3 loop spans 15 amino acids. Trimming removed 1 base from V and 4 bases from J; junction bases left unmatched: 4. The CDR3 spells CASSLVSAGYNEQFF. CDR3 nucleotides: TGTGCCAGCAGCTTAGTATCAGCGGGATACAATGAGCAGTTCTTC.

V gene TRBV7-3 combines with J gene TRBJ2-3; D might be TRBD1 or TRBD2, each matching 5 bases. CDR3 length: 18 amino acids. V dropped 5 bases and J dropped 0 bases, with 21 bases sitting between them. Germline CDR1 SGHTA, CDR2 FQGTGA. This chain's CDR3 is CASSPNGSGRSSTDTQYF. CDR3 sequence (DNA): TGTGCCAGCAGCCCAAACGGTTCGGGGCGGAGTAGCACAGATACGCAGTATTTT.

The gene calls are TRBV28 and TRBJ2-3; D unresolved. Deletions cut 3 bases from V and 2 bases from J, with 9 bases between. Germline-derived CDR1 and CDR2 are MDHEN and SYDVKM. The CDR3 is made up of 14 amino acids. The CDR3 DNA reads as TGTGCCAGCAGTTTCAACAGCTACACAGATACGCAGTATTTT. This sequence encodes CASSFNSYTDTQYF.

The chain couples TRBV10-1 to TRBJ1-4; D is perhaps TRBD1 (6 bases). Germline CDR1 reads WNHNN; CDR2 reads SYGVQD (reference sequence). V dropped 0 bases and J dropped 8 bases, with 13 bases sitting between them. The CDR3 runs 15 residues. The CDR3 loop reads CASSESIGGDEKLFF. In nucleotides, the CDR3 is TGCGCCAGCAGTGAGTCGATTGGGGGCGACGAAAAACTGTTTTTT.